This entry describes one T cell receptor (beta chain). Its antigen is still unknown. This specimen comes from a study of beta chain features in type 1 diabetes. Study in general: All samples together contributed 90 million to 110 million sorted cells for examination.

The authors sorted CD4+ naive, central memory, regulatory and stem cell-like memory cells via CD45RO/CCR7/CD25/CD127/CD95/CD27. The CDR3 spans 15 residues. After removal of 5 bases from V and 4 bases from J, the junction contained 9 bases not matched to a gene. CDR1 is KGHSH, CDR2 LQKENI, per germline. The sequenced template was cDNA made from the entire isolated RNA. Data came from immunoSEQ multiplex PCR; TCRdb stores just in-frame clones and leaves some out. Here the sample spans some 400,000 clones, roughly 16% being singletons. Overall study results and limits: PCR might show a preference for shorter templates, equally across patients and controls. Insertion counts at VDJ junctions were lower in type 1 diabetes patients, who also showed more deletions there.

The J gene is TRBJ1-1, the V gene TRBV18, with TRBD1 identical over 8 bases. This TCR was sampled from a young woman in good health. Input material: naive CD4+ T cells from blood. The CDR3 DNA follows: TGTGCCAGCTCATCTCAGGACAGGGTGTTCACTGAAGCTTTCTTT. Amino acid sequence: CASSSQDRVFTEAFF.